The sequence of this TCR beta chain was determined in a study of T-cell memory formation after mild COVID-19. There are 14 residues in the CDR3. V was cut by 1 base and J by 3 bases, with 10 bases left in between. In germline, CDR1 is SGHRS, CDR2 YFSETQ. TCRdb reprocessed the 5' RACE reads with MiXCR, giving one entry per CDR3 protein. The sample lists under 350,000 distinct CDR3 sequences; roughly 17% were seen once. This clonotype was detected a few times. This clonotype originated in a man younger than 35 who had mild COVID-19 (a few samples of this study predate the infection). Cell type and time point are not known. J is TRBJ1-2 and V is TRBV5-1, with D tentatively TRBD1 (5 bases). Sequenced sample: PBMCs or a T cell subset sorted from them (not recorded which). CDR3 region: CASSLSPGHYGYTF. CDR3 nucleotide sequence: TGCGCCAGCAGCTTGAGTCCGGGACACTATGGCTACACCTTC.